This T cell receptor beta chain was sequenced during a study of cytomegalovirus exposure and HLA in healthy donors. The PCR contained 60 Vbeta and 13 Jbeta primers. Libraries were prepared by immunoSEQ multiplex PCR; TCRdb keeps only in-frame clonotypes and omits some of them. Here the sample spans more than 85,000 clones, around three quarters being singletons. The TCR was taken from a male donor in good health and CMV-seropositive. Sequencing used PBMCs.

CDR3 region: CASSLMRGDRASMNTEAFF. The CDR3 bases are TGTGCCAGCAGCTTAATGAGGGGGGACAGGGCATCGATGAACACTGAAGCTTTCTTT. The chain links TRBV11-2 to TRBJ1-1; TRBD1 aligns across 9 bases. V lost 2 bases to trimming and J lost 0 bases; unmatched junction nucleotides: 13. The CDR3 has 19 amino acids. Germline CDR1 is SGHAT and CDR2 is FQNNGV.